This T cell receptor (beta chain) was documented in a study of shared clonotypes between healthy human individuals. Study overall: Donor composition was two women and three men, aged 18 to 49. Study results and caveats: Genetic and exposure-history diversity was limited by the few donors. Clonotype sharing among donors likely depends on sequencing depth.

With regard to this clone: Antigen unknown.

This CDR3 is built from 18 residues. V was pared by 1 base and J by 2 bases, with 8 bases of the junction left unmatched. Germline CDR1 is GTSNPN and CDR2 is SVGIG (reference sequence). Investigators spread the genomic DNA of each subset evenly over several immunoSEQ plates. Method: immunoSEQ multiplex PCR; TCRdb's copy keeps in-frame clones and lacks some. This table has 950,000 to 1,100,000 clones, approximately 72% appearing once. The receptor was isolated from a man aged 18 to 29 in good health. The sample was memory CD4+ T cells sorted from blood. Subset defined: CD45RA-negative fraction. V and J are TRBV30 and TRBJ2-6; 10 nucleotides match TRBD2. CDR3 loop: CAWSGTSGNSPGANVLTF. The CDR3 region has the DNA TGTGCCTGGAGTGGGACTAGCGGCAATTCCCCTGGGGCCAACGTCCTGACTTTC. Looking up the rest from reference TRBV30 and TRBJ2-6 gives the full variable domain: SQTIHQWPATLVQPVGSPLSLECTVEGTSNPNLYWYRQAAGRGLQLLFYSVGIGQISSEVPQNLSASRPQDRQFILSSKKLLLSDSGFYLCAWSGTSGNSPGANVLTFGAGSRLTVL.